These T cell receptor beta chains were read from a single sample in a study of blood T cells in healthy people across ages. TCRdb used MiXCR to reprocess the 5' RACE reads, holding one entry per CDR3 protein. The sample shows 800,000 or so distinct CDR3 sequences, 20% to 25% of them seen only once. These data also featured in a second study, about T cells of mothers and their children.

Input material: blood. These receptors were collected from a boy between 5 and 17 years old in good health. Both conserved end residues are part of each CDR3. A D gene is named only where the DNA matches it firmly. Clone size is given for some rows only: seen once, a few or many times, or a class if the clone is expanded.

j_gene: TRBJ1-1
d_gene: NA
abundance: few
v_gene: TRBV30
CDR3aa: CAWSHDGNTEAFF
CDR3nt: TGTGCCTGGAGTCACGACGGGAACACTGAAGCTTTCTTT

j_gene: TRBJ2-7
d_gene: TRBD1
abundance: few
v_gene: TRBV7-2
CDR3aa: CASSLRDGVWDRVPYEQYF
CDR3nt: TGTGCCAGCAGCTTAAGGGATGGGGTTTGGGACAGGGTCCCCTACGAGCAGTACTTC

j_gene: TRBJ2-2
d_gene: NA
abundance: many
v_gene: TRBV4-3
CDR3aa: CASSQEAAGNTGELFF
CDR3nt: TGCGCCAGCAGCCAAGAGGCAGCGGGGAACACCGGGGAGCTGTTTTTT

j_gene: TRBJ2-1
d_gene: TRBD2
abundance: NA
v_gene: TRBV7-9
CDR3aa: CASSWTSGDNEQFF
CDR3nt: TGTGCCAGCAGCTGGACTAGCGGTGACAATGAGCAGTTCTTC

j_gene: TRBJ2-7
d_gene: TRBD1
abundance: NA
v_gene: TRBV6-2/TRBV6-3
CDR3aa: CASTQGVIGFEQYF
CDR3nt: TGTGCCAGCACCCAGGGGGTAATAGGTTTCGAGCAGTACTTC

j_gene: TRBJ2-5
d_gene: TRBD2
abundance: many
v_gene: TRBV25-1
CDR3aa: CASMRGGSAETQYF
CDR3nt: TGTGCCAGCATGCGGGGCGGGAGCGCAGAGACCCAGTACTTC

j_gene: TRBJ2-2
d_gene: TRBD1
abundance: NA
v_gene: TRBV20-1
CDR3aa: CSARDRFGQGDTGELFF
CDR3nt: TGCAGTGCTAGAGATCGATTCGGACAGGGTGACACCGGGGAGCTGTTTTTT

j_gene: TRBJ2-1
d_gene: NA
abundance: many
v_gene: TRBV7-2
CDR3aa: CASSTEGLATNEQFF
CDR3nt: TGTGCCAGCAGCACCGAAGGGCTAGCGACCAATGAGCAGTTCTTC

j_gene: TRBJ2-1
d_gene: TRBD2
abundance: NA
v_gene: TRBV19
CDR3aa: CASSIQGGASGIRGEQFF
CDR3nt: TGTGCCAGTAGTATACAGGGGGGGGCTAGCGGGATTCGGGGTGAGCAGTTCTTC

j_gene: TRBJ1-3
d_gene: NA
abundance: few
v_gene: TRBV30
CDR3aa: CAWSLPRSSSGNTIYF
CDR3nt: TGTGCCTGGAGTTTACCTAGATCTTCCTCTGGAAACACCATATATTTT

j_gene: TRBJ2-1
d_gene: TRBD2
abundance: NA
v_gene: TRBV12-3/TRBV12-4
CDR3aa: CASSRTSGIAGYEQFF
CDR3nt: TGTGCCAGCAGCCGGACTAGCGGGATTGCCGGGTATGAGCAGTTCTTC

j_gene: TRBJ2-5
d_gene: TRBD2
abundance: NA
v_gene: TRBV6-2/TRBV6-3
CDR3aa: CASIQPGLAWETQYF
CDR3nt: TGTGCCAGCATTCAGCCGGGACTAGCGTGGGAGACCCAGTACTTC

j_gene: TRBJ2-5
d_gene: NA
abundance: NA
v_gene: TRBV5-1
CDR3aa: CASSLRLSLQETQYF
CDR3nt: TGCGCCAGCAGCCTCCGACTAAGCCTCCAAGAGACCCAGTACTTC

j_gene: TRBJ1-4
d_gene: TRBD1
abundance: many
v_gene: TRBV29-1
CDR3aa: CSAKQGDNEKLFF
CDR3nt: TGCAGCGCAAAACAGGGGGATAATGAAAAACTGTTTTTT

j_gene: TRBJ1-2
d_gene: NA
abundance: NA
v_gene: TRBV29-1
CDR3aa: CSVVSRDDYGYTF
CDR3nt: TGCAGCGTTGTGAGCAGGGACGACTATGGCTACACCTTC

j_gene: TRBJ1-1
d_gene: NA
abundance: few
v_gene: TRBV6-6
CDR3aa: CASSRTSNTEAFF
CDR3nt: TGTGCCAGCAGCCGGACGTCGAACACTGAAGCTTTCTTT

j_gene: TRBJ2-3
d_gene: NA
abundance: NA
v_gene: TRBV12-3/TRBV12-4
CDR3aa: CASSPVRISADTQYF
CDR3nt: TGTGCCAGCAGTCCTGTCCGGATTAGCGCAGATACGCAGTATTTT

j_gene: TRBJ1-1
d_gene: NA
abundance: NA
v_gene: TRBV2
CDR3aa: CASSDPDRNTEAFF
CDR3nt: TGTGCCAGCAGTGATCCGGACAGGAACACTGAAGCTTTCTTT

j_gene: TRBJ1-6
d_gene: TRBD1
abundance: few
v_gene: TRBV7-9
CDR3aa: CASSAKRQGNSPLHF
CDR3nt: TGTGCCAGCAGCGCGAAAAGACAGGGTAATTCACCCCTCCACTTT

j_gene: TRBJ1-6
d_gene: TRBD1
abundance: NA
v_gene: TRBV2
CDR3aa: CASRGQGNNSPLHF
CDR3nt: TGTGCCAGCAGAGGACAGGGCAATAATTCACCCCTCCACTTT

j_gene: TRBJ2-7
d_gene: NA
abundance: few
v_gene: TRBV20-1
CDR3aa: CSARVPGFEQYF
CDR3nt: TGCAGTGCTAGAGTCCCAGGGTTCGAGCAGTACTTC

j_gene: TRBJ2-7
d_gene: TRBD1
abundance: NA
v_gene: TRBV6-2/TRBV6-3
CDR3aa: CASSRDRPTYEQYF
CDR3nt: TGTGCCAGCAGCAGGGACAGGCCAACCTACGAGCAGTACTTC

j_gene: TRBJ2-1
d_gene: TRBD2
abundance: NA
v_gene: TRBV24-1
CDR3aa: CATSEASGPLDEQFF
CDR3nt: TGTGCCACCAGTGAGGCTAGCGGACCCCTGGATGAGCAGTTCTTC

j_gene: TRBJ1-1
d_gene: TRBD1
abundance: few
v_gene: TRBV4-3
CDR3aa: CASSPGQGYMNTEAFF
CDR3nt: TGCGCCAGCAGCCCCGGACAGGGCTACATGAACACTGAAGCTTTCTTT

j_gene: TRBJ2-1
d_gene: NA
abundance: NA
v_gene: TRBV20-1
CDR3aa: CSARVLALDEQFF
CDR3nt: TGCAGTGCTAGAGTTCTAGCGTTGGATGAGCAGTTCTTC

j_gene: TRBJ2-3
d_gene: TRBD2
abundance: NA
v_gene: TRBV29-1
CDR3aa: CSVENVASGSADTQYF
CDR3nt: TGCAGCGTTGAAAATGTTGCTAGCGGGAGCGCAGATACGCAGTATTTT

j_gene: TRBJ2-1
d_gene: TRBD1
abundance: NA
v_gene: TRBV5-5
CDR3aa: CTSTRGFLTGSYNEQFF
CDR3nt: TGTACCAGCACCCGGGGATTCCTGACAGGGTCCTACAATGAGCAGTTCTTC

j_gene: TRBJ1-2
d_gene: NA
abundance: NA
v_gene: TRBV5-1
CDR3aa: CANSLETAGDYGYTF
CDR3nt: TGCGCCAACAGCCTAGAGACAGCAGGGGACTATGGCTACACCTTC

j_gene: TRBJ1-4
d_gene: NA
abundance: few
v_gene: TRBV6-2/TRBV6-3
CDR3aa: CASSYKGATNEKLFF
CDR3nt: TGTGCCAGCAGTTACAAGGGTGCAACTAATGAAAAACTGTTTTTT

j_gene: TRBJ2-3
d_gene: NA
abundance: NA
v_gene: TRBV29-1
CDR3aa: CSVGTGTAEYF
CDR3nt: NA

j_gene: TRBJ2-7
d_gene: TRBD1
abundance: NA
v_gene: TRBV12-3/TRBV12-4
CDR3aa: CASRLGQGANYEQYF
CDR3nt: TGTGCCAGCAGATTGGGACAGGGGGCCAACTACGAGCAGTACTTC

j_gene: TRBJ2-1
d_gene: TRBD1
abundance: many
v_gene: TRBV29-1
CDR3aa: CSVKPGQGFNEQFF
CDR3nt: TGCAGCGTAAAACCGGGACAGGGTTTCAATGAGCAGTTCTTC

j_gene: TRBJ1-4
d_gene: NA
abundance: few
v_gene: TRBV25-1
CDR3aa: CASSESWGRNEKLFF
CDR3nt: TGTGCCAGCAGTGAATCCTGGGGCCGTAATGAAAAACTGTTTTTT

j_gene: TRBJ2-7
d_gene: NA
abundance: NA
v_gene: TRBV9
CDR3aa: CASSVGDGPYEQYF
CDR3nt: TGTGCCAGCAGCGTAGGTGACGGGCCCTACGAGCAGTACTTC

j_gene: TRBJ2-7
d_gene: NA
abundance: NA
v_gene: TRBV20-1
CDR3aa: CSARETNILYEQYF
CDR3nt: TGCAGTGCTAGGGAGACAAATATATTGTACGAGCAGTACTTC

j_gene: TRBJ1-6
d_gene: TRBD1
abundance: NA
v_gene: TRBV20-1
CDR3aa: CSAVIGQGQNSPLHF
CDR3nt: TGCAGTGCTGTCATCGGACAGGGACAGAATTCACCCCTCCACTTT

j_gene: TRBJ1-2
d_gene: NA
abundance: NA
v_gene: TRBV5-6
CDR3aa: CASSLAALNYGYTF
CDR3nt: TGTGCCAGCAGCTTGGCGGCACTCAACTATGGCTACACCTTC

j_gene: TRBJ2-3
d_gene: NA
abundance: few
v_gene: TRBV5-1
CDR3aa: CASSAQGPTDTQYF
CDR3nt: TGCGCCAGCAGCGCCCAGGGGCCCACAGATACGCAGTATTTT

j_gene: TRBJ2-3
d_gene: TRBD2
abundance: NA
v_gene: TRBV9
CDR3aa: CASSETAGSRTDTQYF
CDR3nt: TGTGCCAGCAGCGAAACAGCGGGGTCTCGCACAGATACGCAGTATTTT

j_gene: TRBJ2-4
d_gene: NA
abundance: few
v_gene: TRBV20-1
CDR3aa: CSAPTSLAKNIQYF
CDR3nt: TGCAGTGCTCCGACCTCGTTAGCCAAAAACATTCAGTACTTC

j_gene: TRBJ2-7
d_gene: TRBD1
abundance: NA
v_gene: TRBV6-2/TRBV6-3
CDR3aa: CASSSYGTGSTYEQYF
CDR3nt: TGTGCCAGCAGTTCCTACGGGACAGGGTCCACCTACGAGCAGTACTTC

j_gene: TRBJ2-3
d_gene: NA
abundance: NA
v_gene: TRBV30
CDR3aa: CAWRYMDTQYF
CDR3nt: TGTGCCTGGCGGTACATGGATACGCAGTATTTT

j_gene: TRBJ2-7
d_gene: NA
abundance: few
v_gene: TRBV20-1
CDR3aa: CSASSRTSTYEQYF
CDR3nt: TGCAGTGCTAGCTCCAGGACTTCGACCTACGAGCAGTACTTC

j_gene: TRBJ1-2
d_gene: NA
abundance: many
v_gene: TRBV28
CDR3aa: CASSLFRGNYGYTF
CDR3nt: TGTGCCAGCAGTTTGTTCCGCGGTAACTATGGCTACACCTTC

j_gene: TRBJ2-7
d_gene: NA
abundance: NA
v_gene: TRBV7-3
CDR3aa: CASSPFGGVSYEQYF
CDR3nt: TGTGCCAGCAGCCCATTTGGGGGCGTCTCCTACGAGCAGTACTTC

j_gene: TRBJ2-7
d_gene: NA
abundance: few
v_gene: TRBV7-2
CDR3aa: CASSLRQTDEQYF
CDR3nt: TGTGCCAGCAGCTTAAGACAGACCGACGAGCAGTACTTC

j_gene: TRBJ1-2
d_gene: NA
abundance: NA
v_gene: TRBV9
CDR3aa: CASSSWGRGVNYGYTF
CDR3nt: TGTGCCAGCAGCTCCTGGGGACGGGGAGTCAACTATGGCTACACCTTC

j_gene: TRBJ2-7
d_gene: NA
abundance: NA
v_gene: TRBV3-1
CDR3aa: CASSQFHRVGYEQYF
CDR3nt: TGTGCCAGCAGCCAATTTCATCGGGTGGGTTACGAGCAGTACTTC

j_gene: TRBJ2-5
d_gene: TRBD2
abundance: NA
v_gene: TRBV11-3
CDR3aa: CASSWSGGAEETQYF
CDR3nt: TGTGCCAGCAGCTGGAGCGGGGGGGCCGAAGAGACCCAGTACTTC